The clone carrying this T cell receptor beta chain was observed a single time. Antigen unknown. Scientists amplified the TCR beta CDR3 regions from RNA transcripts. Second-round multiplex PCR came after first-round RT-PCR with HTBI primers. MiXCR, run by TCRdb on the multiplex PCR reads, gives a single entry per CDR3 protein. This sample has hundreds of thousands of distinct CDR3 sequences; about 41% occur once, and the top ten carry over 2.5%. This entry comes from a study of Graves' ophthalmopathy and Graves' hyperthyroidism. The CDR3 consists of 14 residues. Germline loops: CDR1 SEHNR, CDR2 FQNEAQ (reference sequence). J lost 6 bases, V lost 6 bases, and 8 bases had no gene match. Study observations and caveats: Sensitivity of roughly 71% and specificity of approximately 76% were achieved by the model that predicted ophthalmopathy progression.

With a duration under 3 months, ophthalmopathy in the donors showed moderate-to-severe activity, CAS ≥3 and NOSPECS ≥4. Patients were excluded if they had other autoimmune diseases or uncontrolled infections, and likewise if pregnancy or lactation applied. The chain has TRBV7-9 and TRBJ1-2, with TRBD1 matching over 9 bases. Sequencing used peripheral blood. The receptor was derived from an adult man with Graves' ophthalmopathy. The CDR3 region is CASRRLWTGDGYTF. Written as DNA, the CDR3 is TGTGCCAGCAGGCGACTCTGGACAGGGGATGGCTACACCTTC.